This T cell receptor beta chain appears in the sequencing data of a study of memory CD4+ T cells and cytomegalovirus serostatus. J was trimmed by 6 bases and V by 5 bases; bases with no gene match: 1. In germline, CDR1 is SGHTA, CDR2 FQGTGA. There are 13 residues in the CDR3. Method: immunoSEQ multiplex PCR; TCRdb's copy keeps in-frame clones and lacks some. The table shows just under 65,000 clones, with approximately 71% occurring only once. On this clone: Antigen specificity is unknown.

Findings and caveats of the study: CMV serostatus prediction reached median AUC about 0.95, or 0.9 with US-trained model. The CMV-associated TCR signature appears largely within the CD4+ memory repertoire. Of about 150 reported CMV TCRbeta sequences, around 62 were found in memory CD4+ repertoires.

The sort gate was single viable CD3+CD4+CD8-CD45RO+ cells for memory CD4+ T cells. The sequencing input was memory CD4+ T cells from blood. The receptor comes from an adult in good health and CMV-seronegative. V is TRBV7-3 and J is TRBJ2-4; 10 nucleotides line up with TRBD1. The CDR3 DNA is TGTGCCAGCAGCAGGGACAGGGGAAACATTCAGTACTTC. Translating gives CASSRDRGNIQYF.